The 17 T cell receptor beta chains below come from one sample, sequenced in a study of shared clonotypes between healthy human individuals. Naive CD8 cells, CD45RO-negative and positively selected for CCR7, excluded terminally differentiated effector memory CD45RA+ cells. Generated by immunoSEQ multiplex PCR, the TCRdb table keeps only in-frame clones and is missing some. The sample contains around 2,000,000 clones, approximately 94% of which appear only once. The sequencing sample was made of naive CD8+ T cells from PBMCs. The receptors originated from a man aged 18 to 30 in good health. Some clones in this sample may be carry-over from other donors' samples.

The chain links TRBV15 to TRBJ1-2, with D uncertain. The germline V gene has CDR1 LNHNV and CDR2 YYDKDF (reference sequence). The CDR3 is 17 residues long. V was pared by 1 base and J by 6 bases, with 21 bases between. The CDR3 coding sequence is TGTGCCACCAGCAGAGGACCCCATGAGCAGGTCGAAGATGGCTACACCTTC. Amino acids: CATSRGPHEQVEDGYTF.

V is TRBV11-2 and J is TRBJ2-3, with 10 bases matching TRBD2. The CDR3 covers 15 residues. V was clipped by 5 bases and J by 4 bases; unmatched bases: 6. CDR1 is SGHAT, CDR2 FQNNGV, per germline. The CDR3 loop reads CASSQLAGRADTQYF. CDR3 DNA: TGTGCCAGCAGCCAACTAGCGGGAAGGGCAGATACGCAGTATTTT.

V and J are TRBV27 and TRBJ2-3; 11 nucleotides agree with TRBD2. The V and J ends lost 1 base and 6 bases, in that order; junction bases with no gene match: 12. CDR1 MNHEY and CDR2 SMNVEV come from the germline V gene (reference sequence). This CDR3 comprises 18 residues. CDR3 residues: CASSLLAGGPPRRDTQYF. CDR3 DNA: TGTGCCAGCAGTTTATTAGCGGGAGGGCCCCCGAGGCGGGATACGCAGTATTTT.

V is TRBV2 and J is TRBJ2-4; D not certain. The CDR3 runs 14 residues. Between the trimmed V and J ends, which lost 3 bases and 8 bases, there was a span of 14 bases. CDR1 is SNHLY, CDR2 FYNNEI, per germline. CDR3 sequence: CASSEGRIPDIQYF. DNA of the CDR3: TGTGCCAGCAGTGAGGGCCGGATCCCGGACATTCAGTACTTC. The whole variable domain, filled in from reference TRBV2 and TRBJ2-4, reads EPEVTQTPSHQVTQMGQEVILRCVPISNHLYFYWYRQILGQKVEFLVSFYNNEISEKSEIFDDQFSVERPDGSNFTLKIRSTKLEDSAMYFCASSEGRIPDIQYFGAGTRLSVL.

This clone has just one count. This chain links TRBV2 with TRBJ2-7; D might be TRBD1 or TRBD2, each matching 5 bases. V was trimmed by 3 bases and J by 2 bases, leaving 20 bases between them. CDR1 and CDR2 (germline): SNHLY, FYNNEI. The length of the CDR3 is 17 residues. The CDR3 coding sequence is TGTGCCAGCAGTGAGGTCTCCTGGGGCGGGTCCACCTACGAGCAGTACTTC. Translated, it gives CASSEVSWGGSTYEQYF.

This chain connects TRBV6-4 to TRBJ1-1; 8 positions agree with TRBD1. Germline CDR1 and CDR2: MRHNA and SNTAGT. The CDR3 contains 16 residues. The V gene end was trimmed by 2 bases and the J gene end by 3 bases; junction bases not matched to a gene: 8. CDR3 coding DNA: TGTGCCAGCAGTGACCGGACAGGGAAGTTGCACACTGAAGCTTTCTTT. It is translated as CASSDRTGKLHTEAFF.

This sequence joins TRBV6-6 and TRBJ1-2; D unresolved. CDR1 is MNHNY, CDR2 SVGAGI, per germline (reference sequence). Trimming shortened V by 2 bases and J by 8 bases, and 12 bases separated the two germline ends. This CDR3 region has 13 residues. DNA for the CDR3: TGTGCCAGCAGTTACCCCCCATATGAAGGCTACACCTTC. Its protein is CASSYPPYEGYTF.

This chain connects TRBV7-9 to TRBJ1-1; TRBD1 agrees at 7 bases. V lost 5 bases, J lost 7 bases, and 7 bases stayed unmatched. Looked up from germline, CDR1 is SEHNR and CDR2 is FQNEAQ (reference sequence). The length of the CDR3 is 13 residues. As DNA, the CDR3 is TGTGCCAGCAGCATTAGGGGGCCCCTTGAAGCTTTCTTT. Its translation is CASSIRGPLEAFF.

The chain has TRBV2 and TRBJ2-3; 8 nucleotides agree with TRBD1. With V trimmed by 5 bases and J by 4 bases, 20 bases remained unmatched. The CDR3 has 19 amino acids. Germline CDR1 reads SNHLY; CDR2 reads FYNNEI. As DNA, the CDR3 is TGTGCCAGCAGTCTTAAGAGGGGGAAAAGGACAGGGACTCCAGATACGCAGTATTTT. Its protein product is CASSLKRGKRTGTPDTQYF.

Details on this clone: Other DNA sequences in the sample encode the same CDR3. The chain uses TRBV28 and TRBJ1-3, with TRBD1 as a possible D gene (5 bases). This CDR3 has 14 residues. V was shortened by 3 bases and J by 4 bases, with 10 bases between the two germline ends. Germline assignment: CDR1 MDHEN and CDR2 SYDVKM. CDR3 protein: CASSFQGAGNTIYF. CDR3 DNA: TGTGCCAGCAGTTTTCAGGGTGCCGGAAACACCATATATTTT. Complete variable domain (other parts from reference TRBV28 and TRBJ1-3): DVKVTQSSRYLVKRTGEKVFLECVQDMDHENMFWYRQDPGLGLRLIYFSYDVKMKEKGDIPEGYSVSREKKERFSLILESASTNQTSMYLCASSFQGAGNTIYFGEGSWLTVV.

This sequence joins TRBV7-2 and TRBJ1-2; D is undetermined. V dropped 5 bases and J dropped 1 base, with 14 bases sitting between them. Germline V gives CDR1 SGHTA, CDR2 FQGNSA. The CDR3 contains 15 residues. The CDR3 loop is CASSPIFGVNYGYTF. The CDR3 DNA is TGTGCCAGCAGCCCTATCTTTGGGGTTAACTATGGCTACACCTTC.

The chain joins TRBV27 to TRBJ2-3, with 11 bases matching TRBD2. The junction had 9 bases not matched to a gene; V was cut back by 10 bases and J by 6 bases. CDR3 size: 14 residues. CDR1 and CDR2 from the germline V gene are MNHEY and SMNVEV (reference sequence). CDR3 bases: TGTGCCACCACCACTAGCGGGAGATGGGATACGCAGTATTTT. Its translation: CATTTSGRWDTQYF.

The J gene is TRBJ1-2, the V gene TRBV4-1; no reliable D call. CDR3 length equals 16 residues. CDR1 is MGHRA and CDR2 is YSYEKL in the germline V gene. V was pared by 4 bases and J by 2 bases, with 17 bases between. For the CDR3, the DNA is TGCGCCAGCAGCCCCCGCGCAGTGGCCCAAAACTATGGCTACACCTTC. The encoded protein is CASSPRAVAQNYGYTF.

The gene calls are TRBV9 and TRBJ2-1; TRBD2 aligns across 15 bases. Per the germline V gene, CDR1 is SGDLS and CDR2 is YYNGEE. This CDR3 contains 17 residues. Trimming cost V 4 bases and J 6 bases; bases outside gene matches: 8. CDR3 nucleotide sequence: TGTGCCAGCAGCTTGGGACTAGCGGGAGGAAGAGGCAATGAGCAGTTCTTC. It codes for CASSLGLAGGRGNEQFF.

Comment on this clone: The same CDR3 can be traced to other DNA sequences in this sample. V and J are TRBV28 and TRBJ2-2; unclear D gene. V dropped 4 bases and J dropped 0 bases, with 12 bases sitting between them. Germline CDR1 is MDHEN and CDR2 is SYDVKM. This CDR3 contains 16 residues. CDR3 DNA: TGTGCCAGCAGTTCCCGTGGGGTAACGAACACCGGGGAGCTGTTTTTT. Residues: CASSSRGVTNTGELFF.

The chain employs TRBV7-2 and TRBJ1-1; TRBD1 agrees at 8 bases. Trimming took 7 bases from V and 13 from J; bases not matched to a gene: 11. CDR1 and CDR2 (germline): SGHTA, FQGNSA. The CDR3 is 12 residues long. CDR3 protein: CASNPTGEILFF. As DNA, the CDR3 is TGTGCCAGCAACCCGACAGGGGAAATACTTTTCTTT.

The chain links TRBV4-1 to TRBJ1-1, with D unresolved. V was cut by 2 bases and J by 2 bases, with 15 bases left in between. The CDR3 is 16 residues long. The germline V gene encodes CDR1 MGHRA and CDR2 YSYEKL. The CDR3 region has the DNA TGCGCCAGCAGCCAACTACGGATAGCGATAAACACTGAAGCTTTCTTT. Translating gives CASSQLRIAINTEAFF.